This T cell receptor (beta chain) was found in a study of OX40 agonist ivuxolimab in advanced cancers. Data came from immunoSEQ multiplex PCR; TCRdb stores just in-frame clones and leaves some out. This table has 60,000 or so clones, 84% appearing once. The CDR3 runs to 14 residues. Germline CDR1 and CDR2: SGHRS and YFSETQ. V dropped 1 base and J dropped 3 bases, with 10 bases sitting between them. This clone was seen repeatedly, ten times or more. The rearrangement joins TRBV5-1 to TRBJ1-2; D is undetermined. The starting material was CD4+ or CD8+ T cells sorted from blood, obtained in a trial of the OX40 agonist ivuxolimab. This clonotype was obtained from an adult with an advanced solid tumor such as melanoma, head and neck, liver or kidney cancer. CDR3 DNA sequence: TGCGCCAGCAGCTTGACTGCCGGAGACTATGGCTACACCTTC. It codes for CASSLTAGDYGYTF.